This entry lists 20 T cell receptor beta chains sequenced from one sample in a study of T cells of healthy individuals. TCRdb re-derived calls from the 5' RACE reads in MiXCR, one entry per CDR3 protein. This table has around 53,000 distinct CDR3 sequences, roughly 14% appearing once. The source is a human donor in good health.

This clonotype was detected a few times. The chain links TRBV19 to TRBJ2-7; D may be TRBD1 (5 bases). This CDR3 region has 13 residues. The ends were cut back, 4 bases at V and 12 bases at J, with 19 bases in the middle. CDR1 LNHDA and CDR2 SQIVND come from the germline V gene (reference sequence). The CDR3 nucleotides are TGTGCCAGTAGTACCGCTCAAGGAAACAGGCTGTACTTC. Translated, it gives CASSTAQGNRLYF.

The CDR3 DNA follows: TGTGCCATCACTGACGGTTTCTCCTACGAGCAGTACTTC. Protein product: CAITDGFSYEQYF. The rearrangement links TRBV10-3 to TRBJ2-7, with unresolved D. The germline gives CDR1 ENHRY, CDR2 SYGVKD. V was trimmed by 7 bases and J by 0 bases, leaving 10 bases between them. The CDR3 extends over 13 amino acids.

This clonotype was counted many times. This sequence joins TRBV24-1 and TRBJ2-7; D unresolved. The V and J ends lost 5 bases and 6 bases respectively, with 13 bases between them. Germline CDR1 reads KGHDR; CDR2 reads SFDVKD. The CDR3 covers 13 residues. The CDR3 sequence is CATSGHRTGEQYF. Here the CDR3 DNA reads TGTGCCACCAGTGGACACCGTACGGGCGAGCAGTACTTC.

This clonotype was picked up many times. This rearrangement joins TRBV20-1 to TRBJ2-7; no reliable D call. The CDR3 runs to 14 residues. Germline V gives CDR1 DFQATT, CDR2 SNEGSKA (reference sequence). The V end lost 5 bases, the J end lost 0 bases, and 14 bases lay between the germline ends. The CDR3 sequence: CSAPPRTASYEQYF. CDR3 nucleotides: TGCAGTGCTCCCCCCAGGACGGCCTCCTACGAGCAGTACTTC.

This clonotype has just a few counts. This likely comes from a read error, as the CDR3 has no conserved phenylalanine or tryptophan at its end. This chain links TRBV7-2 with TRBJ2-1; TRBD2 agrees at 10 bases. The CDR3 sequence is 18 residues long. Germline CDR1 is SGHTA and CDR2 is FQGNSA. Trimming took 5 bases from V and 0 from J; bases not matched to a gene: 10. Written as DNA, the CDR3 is TGTGCCAGCAGCCGCCGGAGCGGGGGGGCCTTCTCCTACAATGAGCAGTTCTCC. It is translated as CASSRRSGGAFSYNEQFS.

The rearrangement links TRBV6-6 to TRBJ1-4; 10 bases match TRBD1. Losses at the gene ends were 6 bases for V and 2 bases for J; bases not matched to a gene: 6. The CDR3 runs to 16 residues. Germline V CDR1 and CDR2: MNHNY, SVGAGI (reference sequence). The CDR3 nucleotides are TGTGCCAGCAGCAGGACAGGGGGAAGCACTAATGAAAAACTGTTTTTT. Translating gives CASSRTGGSTNEKLFF.

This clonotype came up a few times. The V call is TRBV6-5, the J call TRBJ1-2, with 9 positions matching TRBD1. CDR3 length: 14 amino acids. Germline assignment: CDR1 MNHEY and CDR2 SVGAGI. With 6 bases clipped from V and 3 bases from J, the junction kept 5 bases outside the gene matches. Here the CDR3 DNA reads TGTGCCAGCAGGAGGACAGGGGTGCACTATGGCTACACCTTC. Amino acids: CASRRTGVHYGYTF.

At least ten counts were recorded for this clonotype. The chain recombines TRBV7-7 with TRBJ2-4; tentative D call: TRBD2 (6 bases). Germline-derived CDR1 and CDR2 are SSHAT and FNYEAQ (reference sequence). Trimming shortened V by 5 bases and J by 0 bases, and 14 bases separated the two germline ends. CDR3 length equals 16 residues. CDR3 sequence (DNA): TGTGCCAGCAGCCGGGTGGGGGGTTTAGCCAAAAACATTCAGTACTTC. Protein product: CASSRVGGLAKNIQYF.

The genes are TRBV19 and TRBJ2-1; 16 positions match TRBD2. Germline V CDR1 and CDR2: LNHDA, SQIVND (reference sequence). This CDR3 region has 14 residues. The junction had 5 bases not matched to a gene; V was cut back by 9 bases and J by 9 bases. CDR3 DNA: TGTGCCAGCAGCGGGACTAGCGGGGGGGGTGAGCAGTTCTTC. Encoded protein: CASSGTSGGGEQFF.

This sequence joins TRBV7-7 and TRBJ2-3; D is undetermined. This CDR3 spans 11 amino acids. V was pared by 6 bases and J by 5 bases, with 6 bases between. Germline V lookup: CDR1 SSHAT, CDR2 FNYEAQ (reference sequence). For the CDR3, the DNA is TGTGCCAGCAGTGGGCAAGATACGCAGTATTTT. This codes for CASSGQDTQYF.

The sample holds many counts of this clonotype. Here the CDR3 DNA reads TGCGCCAGCAGCCAAGGTGTTGAGAGTAAAGCGGGGGCCTTAGGGCAGTACTTC. It codes for CASSQGVESKAGALGQYF. The V gene is TRBV4-1, the J gene TRBJ2-7; 8 nucleotides line up with TRBD2. Unmatched junction bases numbered 20, after V lost 1 base and J lost 9 bases. Germline V gene data show CDR1 as MGHRA and CDR2 as YSYEKL. This CDR3 spans 18 amino acids.

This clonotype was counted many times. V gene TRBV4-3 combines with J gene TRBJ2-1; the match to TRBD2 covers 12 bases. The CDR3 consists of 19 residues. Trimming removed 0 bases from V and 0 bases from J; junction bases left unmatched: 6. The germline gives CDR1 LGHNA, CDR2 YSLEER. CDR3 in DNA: TGCGCCAGCAGCCAAGAAGCGCTAGCGGGAGGGCGCTCCTACAATGAGCAGTTCTTC. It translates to CASSQEALAGGRSYNEQFF.

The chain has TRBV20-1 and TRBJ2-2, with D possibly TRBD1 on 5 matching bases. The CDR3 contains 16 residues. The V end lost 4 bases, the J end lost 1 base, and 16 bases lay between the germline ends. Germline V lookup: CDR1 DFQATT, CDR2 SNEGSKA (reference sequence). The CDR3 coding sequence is TGCAGTGCTAAAAGTCCAGGGTTAAGGAACACCGGGGAGCTGTTTTTT. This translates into CSAKSPGLRNTGELFF.

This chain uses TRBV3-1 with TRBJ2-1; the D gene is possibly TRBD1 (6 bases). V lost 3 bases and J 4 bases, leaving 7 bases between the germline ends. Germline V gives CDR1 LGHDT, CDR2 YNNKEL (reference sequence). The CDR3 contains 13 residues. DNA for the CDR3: TGTGCCAGCAGCCACAGGGGATACAATGAGCAGTTCTTC. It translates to CASSHRGYNEQFF.

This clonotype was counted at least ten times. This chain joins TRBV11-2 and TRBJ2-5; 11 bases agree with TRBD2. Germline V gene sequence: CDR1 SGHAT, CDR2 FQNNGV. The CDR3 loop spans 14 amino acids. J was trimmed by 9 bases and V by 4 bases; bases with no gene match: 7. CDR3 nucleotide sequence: TGTGCCAGCAGCTCAACTAGCGGGGGAAGGTCCCAGTACTTC. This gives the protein CASSSTSGGRSQYF.

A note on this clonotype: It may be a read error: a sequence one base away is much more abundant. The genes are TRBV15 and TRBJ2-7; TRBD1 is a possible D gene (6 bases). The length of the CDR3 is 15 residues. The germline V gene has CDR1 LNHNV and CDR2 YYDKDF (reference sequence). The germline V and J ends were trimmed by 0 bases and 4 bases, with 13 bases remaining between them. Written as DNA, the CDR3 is TGTGCCACCAGCAGAGATCTAACAGGGTGGTACGAGCAGTACTTC. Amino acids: CATSRDLTGWYEQYF.

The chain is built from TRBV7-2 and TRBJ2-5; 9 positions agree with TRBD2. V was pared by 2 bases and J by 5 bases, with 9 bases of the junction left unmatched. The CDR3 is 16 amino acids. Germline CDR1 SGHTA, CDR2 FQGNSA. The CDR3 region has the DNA TGTGCCAGCAGCTTAATGCGGGGGGGCCTTGGGGAGACCCAGTACTTC. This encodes CASSLMRGGLGETQYF.

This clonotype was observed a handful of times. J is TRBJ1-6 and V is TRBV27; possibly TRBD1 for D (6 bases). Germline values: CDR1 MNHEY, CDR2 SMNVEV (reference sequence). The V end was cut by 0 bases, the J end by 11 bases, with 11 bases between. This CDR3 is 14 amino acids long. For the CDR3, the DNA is TGTGCCAGCAGTTTATCAAGGGGGGAAACACCCCTCCACTTT. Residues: CASSLSRGETPLHF.

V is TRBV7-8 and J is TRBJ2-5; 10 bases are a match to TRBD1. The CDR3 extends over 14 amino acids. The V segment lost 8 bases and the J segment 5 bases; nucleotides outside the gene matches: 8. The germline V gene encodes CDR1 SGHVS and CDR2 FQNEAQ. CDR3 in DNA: TGTGCCAGCCACCCGGGACAGGGGTTTGAGACCCAGTACTTC. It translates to CASHPGQGFETQYF.

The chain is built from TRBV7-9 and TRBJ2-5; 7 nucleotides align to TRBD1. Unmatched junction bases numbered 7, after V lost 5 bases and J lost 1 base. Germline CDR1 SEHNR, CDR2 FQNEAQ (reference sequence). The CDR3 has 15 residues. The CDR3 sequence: CASSGTTGAQETQYF. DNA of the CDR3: TGTGCCAGCAGCGGAACTACAGGGGCCCAAGAGACCCAGTACTTC.